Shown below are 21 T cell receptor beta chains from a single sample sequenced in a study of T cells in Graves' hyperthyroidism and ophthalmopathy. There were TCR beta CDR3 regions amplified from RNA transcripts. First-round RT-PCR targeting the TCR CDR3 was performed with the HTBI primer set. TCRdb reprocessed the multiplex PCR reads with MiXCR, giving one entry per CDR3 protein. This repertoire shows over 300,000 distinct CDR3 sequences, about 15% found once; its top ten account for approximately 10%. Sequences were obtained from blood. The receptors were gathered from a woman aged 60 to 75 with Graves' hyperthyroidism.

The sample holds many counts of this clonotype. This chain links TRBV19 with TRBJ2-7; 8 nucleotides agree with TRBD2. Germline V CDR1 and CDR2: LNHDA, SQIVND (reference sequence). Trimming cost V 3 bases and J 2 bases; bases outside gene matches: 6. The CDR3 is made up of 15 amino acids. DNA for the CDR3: TGTGCCAGTAGTATTATGGCGGGAGGAGCCTACGAGCAGTACTTC. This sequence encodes CASSIMAGGAYEQYF.

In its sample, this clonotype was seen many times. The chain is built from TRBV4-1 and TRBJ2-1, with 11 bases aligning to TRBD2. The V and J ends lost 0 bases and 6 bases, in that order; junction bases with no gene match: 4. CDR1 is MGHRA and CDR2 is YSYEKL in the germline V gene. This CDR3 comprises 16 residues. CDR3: CASSQDRGTSGNEQFF. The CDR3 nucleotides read TGCGCCAGCAGCCAAGATCGCGGGACTAGCGGCAATGAGCAGTTCTTC.

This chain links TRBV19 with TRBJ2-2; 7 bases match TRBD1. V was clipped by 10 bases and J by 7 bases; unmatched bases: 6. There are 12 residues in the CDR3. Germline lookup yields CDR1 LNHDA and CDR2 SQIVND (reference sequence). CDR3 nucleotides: TGTGCCACCCGACAGGGTTACGGGGAGCTGTTTTTT. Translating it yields CATRQGYGELFF. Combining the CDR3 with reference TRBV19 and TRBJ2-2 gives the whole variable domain DGGITQSPKYLFRKEGQNVTLSCEQNLNHDAMYWYRQDPGQGLRLIYYSQIVNDFQKGDIAEGYSVSREKKESFPLTVTSAQKNPTAFYLCATRQGYGELFFGEGSRLTVL.

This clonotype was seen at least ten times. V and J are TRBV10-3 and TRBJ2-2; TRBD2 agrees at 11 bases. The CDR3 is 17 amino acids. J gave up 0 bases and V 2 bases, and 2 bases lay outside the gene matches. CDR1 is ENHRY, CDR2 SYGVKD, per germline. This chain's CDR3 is CAISEGLAGANTGELFF. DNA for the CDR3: TGTGCCATCAGTGAGGGACTAGCGGGCGCGAACACCGGGGAGCTGTTTTTT.

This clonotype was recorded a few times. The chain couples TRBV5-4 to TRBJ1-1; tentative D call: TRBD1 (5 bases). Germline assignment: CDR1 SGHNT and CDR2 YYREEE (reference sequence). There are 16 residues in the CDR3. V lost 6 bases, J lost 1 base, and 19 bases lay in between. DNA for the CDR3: TGTGCCAGCACCCAGAACCGGGGGTCTAGGAACACTGAAGCTTTCTTT. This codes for CASTQNRGSRNTEAFF.

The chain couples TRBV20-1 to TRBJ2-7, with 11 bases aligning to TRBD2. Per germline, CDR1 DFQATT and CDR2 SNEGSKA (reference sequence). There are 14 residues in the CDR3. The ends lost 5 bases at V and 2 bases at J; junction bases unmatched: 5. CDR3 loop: CSAVTSGSPYEQYF. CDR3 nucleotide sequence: TGCAGTGCTGTCACTAGCGGGAGCCCCTACGAGCAGTACTTC.

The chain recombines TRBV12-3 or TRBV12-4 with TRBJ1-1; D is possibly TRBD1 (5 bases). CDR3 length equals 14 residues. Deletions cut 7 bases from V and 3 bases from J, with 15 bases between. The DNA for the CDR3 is TGTGCCAGCAAGGTGAGGGGATGGCACACTGAAGCTTTCTTT. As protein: CASKVRGWHTEAFF.

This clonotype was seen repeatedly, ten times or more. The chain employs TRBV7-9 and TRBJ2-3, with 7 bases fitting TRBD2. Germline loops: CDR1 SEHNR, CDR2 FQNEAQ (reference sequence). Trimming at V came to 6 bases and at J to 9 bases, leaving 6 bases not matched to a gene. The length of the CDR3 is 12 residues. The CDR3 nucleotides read TGTGCCAGCAGGCGGGAGCTTAGCACGCAGTATTTT. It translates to CASRRELSTQYF.

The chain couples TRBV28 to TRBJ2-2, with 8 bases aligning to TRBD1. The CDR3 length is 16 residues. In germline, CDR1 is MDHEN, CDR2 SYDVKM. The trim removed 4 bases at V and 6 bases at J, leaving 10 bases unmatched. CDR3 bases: TGTGCCAGCAGTTATCCAGGACAGGGTTTCGCCGGGGAGCTGTTTTTT. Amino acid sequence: CASSYPGQGFAGELFF. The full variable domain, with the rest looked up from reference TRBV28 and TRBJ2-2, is DVKVTQSSRYLVKRTGEKVFLECVQDMDHENMFWYRQDPGLGLRLIYFSYDVKMKEKGDIPEGYSVSREKKERFSLILESASTNQTSMYLCASSYPGQGFAGELFFGEGSRLTVL.

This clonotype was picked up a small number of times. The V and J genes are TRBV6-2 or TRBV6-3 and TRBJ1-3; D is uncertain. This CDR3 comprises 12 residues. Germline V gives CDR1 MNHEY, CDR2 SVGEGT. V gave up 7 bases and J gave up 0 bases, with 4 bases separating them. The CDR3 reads CASTTSGNTIYF. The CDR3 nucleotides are TGTGCCAGCACGACCTCTGGAAACACCATATATTTT.

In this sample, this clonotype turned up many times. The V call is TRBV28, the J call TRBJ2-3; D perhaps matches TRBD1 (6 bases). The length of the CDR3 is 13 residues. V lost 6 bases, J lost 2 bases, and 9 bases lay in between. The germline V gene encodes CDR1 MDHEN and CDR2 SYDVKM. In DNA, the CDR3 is TGTGCCAGCAGGGACAGTTACACAGATACGCAGTATTTT. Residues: CASRDSYTDTQYF.

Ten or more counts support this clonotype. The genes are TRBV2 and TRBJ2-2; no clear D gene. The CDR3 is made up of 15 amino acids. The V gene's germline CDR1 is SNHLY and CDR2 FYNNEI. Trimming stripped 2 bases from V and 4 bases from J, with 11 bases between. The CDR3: CASSETPAGTGELFF. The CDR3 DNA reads TGTGCCAGCAGTGAAACTCCCGCCGGCACCGGGGAGCTGTTTTTT.

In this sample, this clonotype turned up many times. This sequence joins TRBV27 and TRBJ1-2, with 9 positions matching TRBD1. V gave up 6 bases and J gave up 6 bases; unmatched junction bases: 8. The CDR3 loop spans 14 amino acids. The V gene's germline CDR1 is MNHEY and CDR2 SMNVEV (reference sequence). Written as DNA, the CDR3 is TGTGCCAGCAGCCGTAGGGGGACAGGGAATGGCTACACCTTC. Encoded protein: CASSRRGTGNGYTF.

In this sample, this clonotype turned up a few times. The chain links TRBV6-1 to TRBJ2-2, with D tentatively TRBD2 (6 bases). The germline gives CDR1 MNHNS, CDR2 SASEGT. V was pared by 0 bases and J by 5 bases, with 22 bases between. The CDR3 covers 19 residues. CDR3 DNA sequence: TGTGCCAGCAGTGAAGCCATAAGGGGACTTCGAGGATCAACCGGGGAGCTGTTTTTT. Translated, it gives CASSEAIRGLRGSTGELFF.

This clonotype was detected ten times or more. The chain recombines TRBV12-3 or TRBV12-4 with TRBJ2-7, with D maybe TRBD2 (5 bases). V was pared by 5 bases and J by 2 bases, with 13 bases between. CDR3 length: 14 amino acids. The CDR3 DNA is TGTGCCAGCAGTGGGCGGGCGGGCGCCTACGAGCAGTACTTC. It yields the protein CASSGRAGAYEQYF.

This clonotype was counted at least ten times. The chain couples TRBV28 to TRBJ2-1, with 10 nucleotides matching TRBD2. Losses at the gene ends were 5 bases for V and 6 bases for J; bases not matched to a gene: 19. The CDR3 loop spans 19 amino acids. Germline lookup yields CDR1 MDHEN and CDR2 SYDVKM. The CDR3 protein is CASSPLRASGRDSANEQFF. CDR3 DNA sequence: TGTGCCAGCAGTCCGCTCCGGGCCAGCGGGAGGGATTCGGCCAATGAGCAGTTCTTC.

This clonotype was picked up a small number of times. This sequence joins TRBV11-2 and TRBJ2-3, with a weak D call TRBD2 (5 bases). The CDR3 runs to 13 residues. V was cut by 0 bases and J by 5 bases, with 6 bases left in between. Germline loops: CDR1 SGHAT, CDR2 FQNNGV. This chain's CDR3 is CASSLDAGDTQYF. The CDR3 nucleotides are TGTGCCAGCAGCTTAGACGCGGGAGATACGCAGTATTTT.

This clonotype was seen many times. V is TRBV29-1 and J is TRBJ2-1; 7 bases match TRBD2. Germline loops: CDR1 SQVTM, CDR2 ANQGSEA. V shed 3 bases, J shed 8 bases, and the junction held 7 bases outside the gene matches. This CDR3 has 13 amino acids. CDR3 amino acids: CSVDVGRIDEQFF. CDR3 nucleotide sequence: TGCAGCGTTGATGTCGGGAGGATCGATGAGCAGTTCTTC.

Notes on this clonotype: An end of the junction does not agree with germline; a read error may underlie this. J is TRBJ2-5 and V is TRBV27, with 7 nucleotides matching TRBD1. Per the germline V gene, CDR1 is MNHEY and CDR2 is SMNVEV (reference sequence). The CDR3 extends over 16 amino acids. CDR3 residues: CASSLLGTAVQETRYF. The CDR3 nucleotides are TGTGCCAGCAGTTTATTGGGGACAGCTGTACAAGAGACCCGGTACTTC.

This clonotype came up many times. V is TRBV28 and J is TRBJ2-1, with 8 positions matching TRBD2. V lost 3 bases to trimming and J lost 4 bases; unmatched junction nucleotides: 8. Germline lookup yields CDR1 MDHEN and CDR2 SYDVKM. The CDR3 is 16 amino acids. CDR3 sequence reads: CASSLSSGSRYNEQFF. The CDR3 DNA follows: TGTGCCAGCAGTTTGTCCAGCGGGAGTAGGTACAATGAGCAGTTCTTC.

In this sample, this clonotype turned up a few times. CDR3 bases: TGTGCCATCAGTGAGTCGAAACAGGCCAGCACAGATACGCAGTATTTT. Its translation is CAISESKQASTDTQYF. This chain connects TRBV10-3 to TRBJ2-3; a weak D match, TRBD1 (5 bases). Germline V lookup: CDR1 ENHRY, CDR2 SYGVKD. With 0 bases removed from V and 0 bases from J, the gap between germline ends came to 10 bases. This CDR3 region has 16 residues.